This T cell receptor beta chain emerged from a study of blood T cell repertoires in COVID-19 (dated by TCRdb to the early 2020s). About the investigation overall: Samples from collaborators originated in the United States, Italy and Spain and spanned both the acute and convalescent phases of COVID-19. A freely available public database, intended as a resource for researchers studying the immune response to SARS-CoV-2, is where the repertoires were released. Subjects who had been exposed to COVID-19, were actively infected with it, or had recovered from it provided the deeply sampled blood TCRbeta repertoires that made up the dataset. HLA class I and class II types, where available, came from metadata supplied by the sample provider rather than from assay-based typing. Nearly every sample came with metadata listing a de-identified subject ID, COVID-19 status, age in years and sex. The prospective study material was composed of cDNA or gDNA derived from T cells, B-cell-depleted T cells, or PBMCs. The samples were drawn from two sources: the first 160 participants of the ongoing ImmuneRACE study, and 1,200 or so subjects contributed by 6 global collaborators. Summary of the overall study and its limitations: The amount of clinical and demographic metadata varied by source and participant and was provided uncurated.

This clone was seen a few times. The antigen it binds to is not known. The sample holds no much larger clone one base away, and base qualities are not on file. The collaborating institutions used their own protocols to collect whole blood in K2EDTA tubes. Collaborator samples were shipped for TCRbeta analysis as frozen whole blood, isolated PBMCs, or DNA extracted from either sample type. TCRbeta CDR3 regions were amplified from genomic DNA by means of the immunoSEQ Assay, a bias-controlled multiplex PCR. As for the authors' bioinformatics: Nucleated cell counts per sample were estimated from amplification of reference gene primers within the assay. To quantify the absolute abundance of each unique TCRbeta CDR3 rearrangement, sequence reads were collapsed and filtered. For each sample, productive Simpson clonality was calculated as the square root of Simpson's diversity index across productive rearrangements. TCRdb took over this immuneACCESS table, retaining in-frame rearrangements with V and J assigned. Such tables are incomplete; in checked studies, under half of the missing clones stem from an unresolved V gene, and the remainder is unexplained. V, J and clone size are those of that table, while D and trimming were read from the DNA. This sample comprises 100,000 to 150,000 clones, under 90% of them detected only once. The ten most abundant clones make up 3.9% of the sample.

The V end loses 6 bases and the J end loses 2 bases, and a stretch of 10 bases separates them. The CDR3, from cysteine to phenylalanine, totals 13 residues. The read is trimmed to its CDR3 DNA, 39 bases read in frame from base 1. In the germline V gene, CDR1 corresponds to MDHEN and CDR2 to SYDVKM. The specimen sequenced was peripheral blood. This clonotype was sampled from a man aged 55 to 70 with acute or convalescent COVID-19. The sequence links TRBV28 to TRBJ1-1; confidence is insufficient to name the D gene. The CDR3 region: CASSYTVNTEAFF. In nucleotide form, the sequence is TGTGCCAGCAGCTATACAGTAAACACTGAAGCTTTCTTT.